This T cell receptor beta chain emerged from a study of CD8+CD57+ T cells in acquired aplastic anemia. About the study: CD4+ and CD8+ cells, once sorted, gave DNA averaging roughly 3 ug.

The sample holds many counts of this clonotype. Its antigen is unknown. The CDR3 consists of 14 residues. CDR1 and CDR2 from the germline V gene are MNHNS and SASEGT. V was shortened by 3 bases and J by 3 bases, with 11 bases between the two germline ends. General observations from the study: Overlap between patients and controls comprised 25 to 35 CD8+ CDR3 sequences. Patients did not significantly differ from controls in CD8+ Simpson's diversity.

TCR beta VDJ and CDR3 were profiled, and genomic DNA was the template. TCRdb analysed the reads with MiXCR anew, one entry per CDR3 protein. The sample shows a few hundred thousand distinct CDR3 sequences, approximately 57% of them seen only once. Material: sorted CD4+, CD8+, or CD8+CD57+ T cells (not recorded which) from PBMCs. J is TRBJ1-1 and V is TRBV6-1; D might be TRBD1 (5 bases). The sequence was collected from a human donor with severe aplastic anemia or a healthy control (not recorded which). CDR3 sequence reads: CASSEPGRDTEAFF. CDR3 bases: TGTGCCAGCAGTGAGCCAGGGCGGGACACTGAAGCTTTCTTT.